This T cell receptor beta chain was recorded in a study of T cell changes during pregnancy in multiple sclerosis. J gave up 2 bases and V 1 base, and 3 bases lay outside the gene matches. CDR3 length: 15 residues. The germline V gene has CDR1 LNHNV and CDR2 YYDKDF (reference sequence). Profiling relied on immunoSEQ multiplex PCR, and the TCRdb table lists in-frame clones only, not all of them. In the table there are tens of thousands of clones, 93% of which are singletons. The sequenced sample was CD8+ T cells from peripheral blood mononuclear cells, obtained in the third trimester of pregnancy. The V call is TRBV15, the J call TRBJ2-7, with 9 bases aligning to TRBD1. The sequence was obtained from a female donor with multiple sclerosis, enrolled in a pregnancy study. DNA for the CDR3: TGTGCCACCAGCAGAGGCCGACAGGGGGCCTACGAGCAGTACTTC. It specifies CATSRGRQGAYEQYF.